This T cell receptor (beta chain) is from a study of blood T cells in healthy people across ages. Alongside a J-beta primer mix, a sample-barcoded 5' primer served in a second PCR lasting about 6 to 11 cycles. Each CDR3 protein gets one entry after TCRdb re-called the 5' RACE reads with MiXCR. The sample records roughly 830,000 distinct CDR3 sequences, less than 80% being singletons. The V end was cut by 5 bases, the J end by 3 bases, with 29 bases between. This CDR3 region has 18 residues. Germline V gives CDR1 DFQATT, CDR2 SNEGSKA (reference sequence). This rearrangement joins TRBV20-1 to TRBJ2-7; D might be TRBD2 (7 bases). The TCR was taken from a young man in good health. The sequencing sample was made of blood. The CDR3 bases are TGCAGTGCTCGAGGGGGGGGCAGGAACAATCTCGGAGACTACGAGCAGTACTTC. It is translated as CSARGGGRNNLGDYEQYF.